This T cell receptor (beta chain) was sequenced in a study of blood T cell repertoires in COVID-19. At the level of the study: Sample material is recorded as cDNA or gDNA derived from T cells, B-cell-depleted T cells, or PBMCs.

Looked up from germline, CDR1 is SNHLY and CDR2 is FYNNEI. Trimming cost V 8 bases and J 6 bases, with 21 bases left between them. This CDR3 has 15 residues. Profiling relied on immunoSEQ multiplex PCR, and the TCRdb table lists in-frame clones only, not all of them. The sample shows fewer than 350,000 clones, 88% of them seen only once. J is TRBJ2-3 and V is TRBV2; TRBD1 is a possible D gene (5 bases). Source material: peripheral blood. The TCR comes from a man aged 18 to 30 with active or convalescent COVID-19. The CDR3 DNA sequence: TGTGCCAGCCTGAAAGTTGTACAGGTCAGCGATACGCAGTATTTT. Translating gives CASLKVVQVSDTQYF.